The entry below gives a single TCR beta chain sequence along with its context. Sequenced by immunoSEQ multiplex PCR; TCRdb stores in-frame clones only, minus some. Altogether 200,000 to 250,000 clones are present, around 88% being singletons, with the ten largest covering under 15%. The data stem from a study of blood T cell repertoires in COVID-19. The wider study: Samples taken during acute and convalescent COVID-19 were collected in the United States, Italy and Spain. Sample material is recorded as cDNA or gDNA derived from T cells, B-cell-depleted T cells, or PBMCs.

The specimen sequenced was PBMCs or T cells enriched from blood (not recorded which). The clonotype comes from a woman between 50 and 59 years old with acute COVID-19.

The CDR3 reads CASSHFLGQLNYGYTF. The DNA of the CDR3 is TGTGCCAGCAGCCATTTTCTGGGACAGCTGAACTATGGCTACACCTTC. The chain uses TRBV4-2 and TRBJ1-2, with 7 positions matching TRBD1. Per germline, CDR1 LGHNA and CDR2 YNFKEQ. The CDR3 is made up of 16 amino acids. V lost 3 bases to trimming and J lost 2 bases; unmatched junction nucleotides: 9.